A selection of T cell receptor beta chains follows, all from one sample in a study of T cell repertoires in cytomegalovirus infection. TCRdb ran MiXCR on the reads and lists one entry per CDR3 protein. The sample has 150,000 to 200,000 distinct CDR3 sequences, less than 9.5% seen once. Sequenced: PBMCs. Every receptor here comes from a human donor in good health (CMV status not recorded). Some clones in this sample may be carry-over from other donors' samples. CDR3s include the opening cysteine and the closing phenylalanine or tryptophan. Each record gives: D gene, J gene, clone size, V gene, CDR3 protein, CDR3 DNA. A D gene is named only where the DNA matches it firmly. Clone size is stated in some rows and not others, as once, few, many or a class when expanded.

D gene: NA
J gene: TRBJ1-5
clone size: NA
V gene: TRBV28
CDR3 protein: CASRSRTVFLPQHF
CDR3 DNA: TGTGCCAGCAGATCCAGGACAGTGTTTTTGCCCCAGCATTTT

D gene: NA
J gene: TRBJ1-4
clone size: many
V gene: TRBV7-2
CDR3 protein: CASSFAGAGGKLFF
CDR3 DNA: TGTGCCAGCAGCTTTGCCGGGGCCGGGGGAAAACTGTTTTTT

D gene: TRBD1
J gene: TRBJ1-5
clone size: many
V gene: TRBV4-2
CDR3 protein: CASSQEQGVAHQPQHF
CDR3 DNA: TGTGCCAGCAGCCAAGAGCAGGGGGTGGCCCATCAGCCCCAGCATTTT

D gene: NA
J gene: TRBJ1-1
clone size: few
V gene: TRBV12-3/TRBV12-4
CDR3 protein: CASRSGPPDRAFF
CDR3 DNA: TGTGCCAGCAGGTCAGGGCCCCCGGATAGAGCTTTCTTT

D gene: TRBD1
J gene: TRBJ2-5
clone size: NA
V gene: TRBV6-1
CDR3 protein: CASSRRDRGRQSQYF
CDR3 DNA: TGTGCCAGCAGTCGCCGGGACAGGGGGCGACAGTCCCAGTACTTC

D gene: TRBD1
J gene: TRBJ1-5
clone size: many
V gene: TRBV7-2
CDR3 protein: CASSDTGGRQPQHF
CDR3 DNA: TGTGCCAGCAGCGATACAGGGGGCCGTCAGCCCCAGCATTTT

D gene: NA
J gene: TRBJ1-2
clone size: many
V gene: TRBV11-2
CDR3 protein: CASSRRDYDKIDYGYTF
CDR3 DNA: TGTGCCAGCAGTCGCCGGGATTACGACAAAATAGACTATGGCTACACCTTC

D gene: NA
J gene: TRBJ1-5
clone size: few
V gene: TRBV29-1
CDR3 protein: CSVEDERGQPQHF
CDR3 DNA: TGCAGCGTTGAAGATGAGAGGGGTCAGCCCCAGCATTTT

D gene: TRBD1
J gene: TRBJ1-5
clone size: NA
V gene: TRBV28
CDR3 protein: CAADRSNQPQHF
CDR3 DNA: TGTGCCGCGGACAGGAGCAATCAGCCCCAGCATTTT

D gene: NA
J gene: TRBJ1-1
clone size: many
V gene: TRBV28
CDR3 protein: CASSSGNQAFF
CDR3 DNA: TGTGCCAGCAGTTCGGGGAACCAAGCTTTCTTT

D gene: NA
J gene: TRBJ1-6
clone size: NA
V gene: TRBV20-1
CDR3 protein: CSARGANNSPLHF
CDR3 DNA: TGCAGTGCCCGCGGGGCCAATAATTCACCCCTCCACTTT

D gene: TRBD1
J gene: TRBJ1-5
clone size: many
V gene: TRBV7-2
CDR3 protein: CASSDRGGQPQHF
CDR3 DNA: TGTGCCAGCAGCGACAGGGGCGGACAGCCCCAGCATTTT

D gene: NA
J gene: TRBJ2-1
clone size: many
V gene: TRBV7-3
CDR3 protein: CASSLSPGYNEQFF
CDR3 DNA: TGTGCCAGCAGCTTAAGCCCGGGGTATAATGAGCAGTTCTTC

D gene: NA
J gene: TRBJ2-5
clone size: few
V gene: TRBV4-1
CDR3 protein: CASSQGRGEETQYF
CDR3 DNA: TGTGCCAGCAGCCAAGGCAGGGGTGAAGAGACCCAGTACTTC

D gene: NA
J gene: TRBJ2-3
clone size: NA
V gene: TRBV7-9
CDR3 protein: CASSLSRLWGDTQYF
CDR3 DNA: TGTGCCAGCAGCTTGAGTAGGCTATGGGGAGATACGCAGTATTTT

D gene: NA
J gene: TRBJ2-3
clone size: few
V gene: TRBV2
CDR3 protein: CASSVVSDTQYF
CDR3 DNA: TGTGCCAGCAGTGTTGTCTCAGATACGCAGTATTTT

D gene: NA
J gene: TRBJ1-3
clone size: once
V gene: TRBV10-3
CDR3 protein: CVISVDGVGYSGNTIYF
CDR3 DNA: TGTGTCATCAGTGTTGATGGGGTGGGGTACTCTGGAAACACCATATATTTT

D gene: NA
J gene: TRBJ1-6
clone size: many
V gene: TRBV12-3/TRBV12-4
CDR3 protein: CASSFDQRSPLHF
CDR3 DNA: TGTGCCAGCAGTTTCGACCAGCGATCACCCCTCCACTTT

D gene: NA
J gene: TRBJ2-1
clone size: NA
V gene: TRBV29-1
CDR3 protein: CSVEPPSRRNEQFF
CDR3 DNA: TGCAGCGTTGAACCTCCCAGCCGCCGCAATGAGCAGTTCTTC